This T cell receptor beta chain was found in a study of immune evolution from preneoplasia to lung adenocarcinoma. Study results and caveats: Later-stage lesions appeared to have more T cells, more diversity, less clonality. From normal lung to invasive adenocarcinoma, top clone frequencies appeared to decrease.

Each case's diagnosis was confirmed by two pathologists on H&E. This table comes from immunoSEQ multiplex PCR, and its TCRdb copy is limited to in-frame clones, with some not included. This sample carries about 4,300 clones, roughly 72% of them seen once, and the ten largest clones take 6.5% to 8%. Comment on this clone: Its antigen is unknown.

CDR1 SGHNT and CDR2 YENEEA come from the germline V gene. Trimming removed 1 base at V and 5 bases at J, with 12 bases between. This CDR3 has 14 amino acids. This chain connects TRBV11-3 to TRBJ2-7, with D perhaps TRBD2 (6 bases). The specimen sequenced was FFPE adjacent normal lung tissue. This sequence originates from a person aged 55-85 years with lung adenocarcinoma. The CDR3 nucleotides read TGTGCCAGCAGCTTAGCGGGAGCCCCCCACGAGCAGTACTTC. Protein sequence: CASSLAGAPHEQYF.